This T cell receptor (beta chain) was profiled in a study of blood T cell repertoires in COVID-19. At the level of the study: Italy, Spain and the United States were the sources of the convalescent and acute COVID-19 samples. Nucleic acid was either cDNA or gDNA, and it came from T cells, B-cell-depleted T cells, or PBMCs.

This CDR3 spans 16 amino acids. Germline CDR1 LGHDT, CDR2 YNNKEL (reference sequence). Trimming stripped 4 bases from V and 4 bases from J, with 19 bases between. Authors' data handling: Nucleated cell number was recorded as an estimate derived from reference gene primer amplification. The data were produced by immunoSEQ multiplex PCR, yet TCRdb's version contains in-frame clones alone and is incomplete. V and J calls and clone size are copied from that table; D and trimming were computed from the DNA. Among 150,000 or so clones listed, around 90% were seen once. The chain links TRBV3-1 (or the pseudogene TRBV3-2) to TRBJ1-2, with D possibly TRBD1 on 6 matching bases. The receptor comes from a human donor in a cohort sampled during active COVID-19. Sample: peripheral blood. CDR3 loop: CASSPTAGAGGYGYTF. CDR3 nucleotides: TGTGCCAGCAGCCCGACTGCAGGGGCGGGTGGCTATGGCTACACCTTC.